The 14 T cell receptor beta chains given below trace back to one sample, sequenced in a study of blood T cell repertoires in COVID-19. The assay was immunoSEQ multiplex PCR, and TCRdb's table has in-frame clones only and misses some. The data hold approximately 280,000 clones, with around 88% observed a single time. The sequencing sample was made of PBMCs or T cells enriched from blood (not recorded which). These receptors all stem from a woman aged 40 to 50 who had recovered from COVID-19.

The V and J genes are TRBV7-9 and TRBJ2-7; D is possibly TRBD2 (5 bases). The CDR3 is made up of 15 amino acids. Per germline, CDR1 SEHNR and CDR2 FQNEAQ (reference sequence). Trimming pared 5 bases from V and 7 bases from J, leaving 21 bases between. The CDR3 reads CASSPPGLVSVEQYF. CDR3 DNA sequence: TGTGCCAGCAGCCCTCCAGGACTGGTATCTGTGGAGCAGTACTTC. Based on the CDR3 plus reference TRBV7-9 and TRBJ2-7, the full variable domain is DTGVSQNPRHKITKRGQNVTFRCDPISEHNRLYWYRQTLGQGPEFLTYFQNEAQLEKSRLLSDRFSAERPKGSFSTLEIQRTEQGDSAMYLCASSPPGLVSVEQYFGPGTRLTVT.

This chain uses TRBV7-8 with TRBJ1-1, with TRBD1 as a possible D gene (5 bases). Germline V lookup: CDR1 SGHVS, CDR2 FQNEAQ. CDR3 length equals 14 residues. The V and J ends lost 1 base and 3 bases respectively, with 9 bases between them. CDR3 sequence: CASSLEQVYTEAFF. CDR3 sequence (DNA): TGTGCCAGCAGCTTAGAACAGGTTTACACTGAAGCTTTCTTT.

In its sample, this clone was seen once. Other DNA sequences in the sample encode the same CDR3. V gene TRBV4-1 combines with J gene TRBJ2-7; 8 bases align to TRBD1. The V segment lost 2 bases and the J segment 1 base; nucleotides outside the gene matches: 1. The CDR3 sequence is 14 residues long. Germline CDR1 and CDR2: MGHRA and YSYEKL. CDR3 region: CASSQRTGSYEQYF. The CDR3 nucleotides are TGCGCCAGCAGCCAACGGACAGGGTCCTACGAGCAGTACTTC.

This clone showed up just a few times. The CDR3 DNA reads as TGTGCCAGCAGCCCTAGCCCACACGGACTATACAATGAGCAGTTCTTC. It translates to CASSPSPHGLYNEQFF. This sequence joins TRBV11-3 and TRBJ2-1; D perhaps matches TRBD2 (6 bases). In germline, CDR1 is SGHNT, CDR2 YENEEA. This CDR3 is built from 16 residues. The V and J ends lost 5 bases and 4 bases respectively, with 18 bases between them.

The rearrangement joins TRBV7-3 to TRBJ1-5; D call uncertain. Trimming took off 2 bases at V and 8 bases at J, with 7 bases between the two ends. The CDR3 consists of 12 residues. The germline V gene has CDR1 SGHTA and CDR2 FQGTGA. The CDR3 sequence is CASSLSLKPQHF. The CDR3 DNA is TGTGCCAGCAGCTTATCCCTAAAGCCCCAGCATTTT.

The chain employs TRBV28 and TRBJ1-2; 9 bases align to TRBD1. The CDR3 extends over 13 amino acids. Germline loops: CDR1 MDHEN, CDR2 SYDVKM. J was trimmed by 6 bases and V by 5 bases; bases with no gene match: 4. In DNA form, the CDR3 reads TGTGCCAGCAGTCCGGGACAGGGTCATGGCTACACCTTC. Its protein is CASSPGQGHGYTF.

This chain connects TRBV9 to TRBJ2-2; TRBD1 is a possible D gene (6 bases). CDR3 size: 16 residues. Germline CDR1 reads SGDLS; CDR2 reads YYNGEE. Between the trimmed V and J ends, which lost 5 bases and 1 base, there was a span of 15 bases. The CDR3 sequence: CASSESGALNTGELFF. The CDR3 DNA reads as TGTGCCAGCAGTGAATCAGGGGCCCTGAACACCGGGGAGCTGTTTTTT.

The J gene is TRBJ1-2, the V gene TRBV4-3; 7 positions agree with TRBD1. J gave up 8 bases and V 0 bases, and 6 bases lay outside the gene matches. CDR3 length: 14 amino acids. CDR1 LGHNA and CDR2 YSLEER come from the germline V gene. The CDR3 is CASSQEKGARGYTF. CDR3 bases: TGCGCCAGCAGCCAAGAAAAGGGGGCGCGCGGCTACACCTTC.

The CDR3 region is CASSPQGRSSPLHF. As DNA, the CDR3 is TGCGCCAGCAGCCCACAGGGAAGAAGTTCACCCCTCCACTTT. This sequence joins TRBV5-1 and TRBJ1-6, with D maybe TRBD1 (6 bases). CDR1 and CDR2 from the germline V gene are SGHRS and YFSETQ. Trimming removed 4 bases from V and 9 bases from J, with 14 bases in between. The CDR3 has 14 residues.

The chain couples TRBV28 to TRBJ2-7; 8 bases are shared with TRBD2. J was trimmed by 6 bases and V by 6 bases; bases with no gene match: 7. The V gene's germline CDR1 is MDHEN and CDR2 SYDVKM. The CDR3 has 13 residues. CDR3 coding DNA: TGTGCCAGCAGCTCCAGACTAGCGACCGAGCAGTACTTC. Its translation: CASSSRLATEQYF.

This clone has a handful of counts. The chain employs TRBV15 and TRBJ2-5, with a weak D call TRBD2 (6 bases). The V gene lost 1 base and the J gene lost 2 bases, with 14 bases spanning the gap. CDR3 length: 16 amino acids. Germline V lookup: CDR1 LNHNV, CDR2 YYDKDF (reference sequence). CDR3 coding DNA: TGTGCCACCAGCAGAGGCTTAGCGGAAGCACAAGAGACCCAGTACTTC. It encodes CATSRGLAEAQETQYF.

This chain uses TRBV11-2 with TRBJ2-1; TRBD2 matches at 7 bases. V was pared by 3 bases and J by 6 bases, with 17 bases of the junction left unmatched. Germline V CDR1 and CDR2: SGHAT, FQNNGV. This CDR3 has 18 residues. The DNA for the CDR3 is TGTGCCAGCAGCTTCCTGGGGGTTGGCGGGAGCGAAAGCAATGAGCAGTTCTTC. Its protein product is CASSFLGVGGSESNEQFF.

The chain combines TRBV7-2 with TRBJ2-3, with D possibly matching TRBD2 (6 bases). Germline V gene sequence: CDR1 SGHTA, CDR2 FQGNSA. Trimming took 3 bases from V and 2 from J, leaving 18 bases between them. The CDR3 runs to 17 residues. CDR3 bases: TGTGCCAGCAGCTTGAGTAACGGGGGACGATCCACAGATACGCAGTATTTT. Protein: CASSLSNGGRSTDTQYF.

V is TRBV28 and J is TRBJ1-2, with D tentatively TRBD1 (5 bases). CDR3 size: 13 residues. V was pared by 4 bases and J by 4 bases, with 10 bases between. Per germline, CDR1 MDHEN and CDR2 SYDVKM. In DNA form, the CDR3 reads TGTGCCAGCAGTTCGCAGGGCAGCTATGGCTACACCTTC. Its protein product is CASSSQGSYGYTF.